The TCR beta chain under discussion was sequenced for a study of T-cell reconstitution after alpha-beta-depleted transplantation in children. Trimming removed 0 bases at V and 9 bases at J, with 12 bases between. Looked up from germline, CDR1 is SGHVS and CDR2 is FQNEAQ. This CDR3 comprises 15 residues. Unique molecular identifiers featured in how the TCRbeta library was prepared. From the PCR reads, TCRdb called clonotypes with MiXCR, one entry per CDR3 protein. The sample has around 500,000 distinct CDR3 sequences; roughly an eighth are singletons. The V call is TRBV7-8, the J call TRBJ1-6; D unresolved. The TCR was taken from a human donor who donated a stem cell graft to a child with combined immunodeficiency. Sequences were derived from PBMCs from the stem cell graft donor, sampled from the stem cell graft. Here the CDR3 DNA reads TGTGCCAGCAGCTTAGCCCCTTGGGGAGGTTCACCCCTCCACTTT. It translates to CASSLAPWGGSPLHF.